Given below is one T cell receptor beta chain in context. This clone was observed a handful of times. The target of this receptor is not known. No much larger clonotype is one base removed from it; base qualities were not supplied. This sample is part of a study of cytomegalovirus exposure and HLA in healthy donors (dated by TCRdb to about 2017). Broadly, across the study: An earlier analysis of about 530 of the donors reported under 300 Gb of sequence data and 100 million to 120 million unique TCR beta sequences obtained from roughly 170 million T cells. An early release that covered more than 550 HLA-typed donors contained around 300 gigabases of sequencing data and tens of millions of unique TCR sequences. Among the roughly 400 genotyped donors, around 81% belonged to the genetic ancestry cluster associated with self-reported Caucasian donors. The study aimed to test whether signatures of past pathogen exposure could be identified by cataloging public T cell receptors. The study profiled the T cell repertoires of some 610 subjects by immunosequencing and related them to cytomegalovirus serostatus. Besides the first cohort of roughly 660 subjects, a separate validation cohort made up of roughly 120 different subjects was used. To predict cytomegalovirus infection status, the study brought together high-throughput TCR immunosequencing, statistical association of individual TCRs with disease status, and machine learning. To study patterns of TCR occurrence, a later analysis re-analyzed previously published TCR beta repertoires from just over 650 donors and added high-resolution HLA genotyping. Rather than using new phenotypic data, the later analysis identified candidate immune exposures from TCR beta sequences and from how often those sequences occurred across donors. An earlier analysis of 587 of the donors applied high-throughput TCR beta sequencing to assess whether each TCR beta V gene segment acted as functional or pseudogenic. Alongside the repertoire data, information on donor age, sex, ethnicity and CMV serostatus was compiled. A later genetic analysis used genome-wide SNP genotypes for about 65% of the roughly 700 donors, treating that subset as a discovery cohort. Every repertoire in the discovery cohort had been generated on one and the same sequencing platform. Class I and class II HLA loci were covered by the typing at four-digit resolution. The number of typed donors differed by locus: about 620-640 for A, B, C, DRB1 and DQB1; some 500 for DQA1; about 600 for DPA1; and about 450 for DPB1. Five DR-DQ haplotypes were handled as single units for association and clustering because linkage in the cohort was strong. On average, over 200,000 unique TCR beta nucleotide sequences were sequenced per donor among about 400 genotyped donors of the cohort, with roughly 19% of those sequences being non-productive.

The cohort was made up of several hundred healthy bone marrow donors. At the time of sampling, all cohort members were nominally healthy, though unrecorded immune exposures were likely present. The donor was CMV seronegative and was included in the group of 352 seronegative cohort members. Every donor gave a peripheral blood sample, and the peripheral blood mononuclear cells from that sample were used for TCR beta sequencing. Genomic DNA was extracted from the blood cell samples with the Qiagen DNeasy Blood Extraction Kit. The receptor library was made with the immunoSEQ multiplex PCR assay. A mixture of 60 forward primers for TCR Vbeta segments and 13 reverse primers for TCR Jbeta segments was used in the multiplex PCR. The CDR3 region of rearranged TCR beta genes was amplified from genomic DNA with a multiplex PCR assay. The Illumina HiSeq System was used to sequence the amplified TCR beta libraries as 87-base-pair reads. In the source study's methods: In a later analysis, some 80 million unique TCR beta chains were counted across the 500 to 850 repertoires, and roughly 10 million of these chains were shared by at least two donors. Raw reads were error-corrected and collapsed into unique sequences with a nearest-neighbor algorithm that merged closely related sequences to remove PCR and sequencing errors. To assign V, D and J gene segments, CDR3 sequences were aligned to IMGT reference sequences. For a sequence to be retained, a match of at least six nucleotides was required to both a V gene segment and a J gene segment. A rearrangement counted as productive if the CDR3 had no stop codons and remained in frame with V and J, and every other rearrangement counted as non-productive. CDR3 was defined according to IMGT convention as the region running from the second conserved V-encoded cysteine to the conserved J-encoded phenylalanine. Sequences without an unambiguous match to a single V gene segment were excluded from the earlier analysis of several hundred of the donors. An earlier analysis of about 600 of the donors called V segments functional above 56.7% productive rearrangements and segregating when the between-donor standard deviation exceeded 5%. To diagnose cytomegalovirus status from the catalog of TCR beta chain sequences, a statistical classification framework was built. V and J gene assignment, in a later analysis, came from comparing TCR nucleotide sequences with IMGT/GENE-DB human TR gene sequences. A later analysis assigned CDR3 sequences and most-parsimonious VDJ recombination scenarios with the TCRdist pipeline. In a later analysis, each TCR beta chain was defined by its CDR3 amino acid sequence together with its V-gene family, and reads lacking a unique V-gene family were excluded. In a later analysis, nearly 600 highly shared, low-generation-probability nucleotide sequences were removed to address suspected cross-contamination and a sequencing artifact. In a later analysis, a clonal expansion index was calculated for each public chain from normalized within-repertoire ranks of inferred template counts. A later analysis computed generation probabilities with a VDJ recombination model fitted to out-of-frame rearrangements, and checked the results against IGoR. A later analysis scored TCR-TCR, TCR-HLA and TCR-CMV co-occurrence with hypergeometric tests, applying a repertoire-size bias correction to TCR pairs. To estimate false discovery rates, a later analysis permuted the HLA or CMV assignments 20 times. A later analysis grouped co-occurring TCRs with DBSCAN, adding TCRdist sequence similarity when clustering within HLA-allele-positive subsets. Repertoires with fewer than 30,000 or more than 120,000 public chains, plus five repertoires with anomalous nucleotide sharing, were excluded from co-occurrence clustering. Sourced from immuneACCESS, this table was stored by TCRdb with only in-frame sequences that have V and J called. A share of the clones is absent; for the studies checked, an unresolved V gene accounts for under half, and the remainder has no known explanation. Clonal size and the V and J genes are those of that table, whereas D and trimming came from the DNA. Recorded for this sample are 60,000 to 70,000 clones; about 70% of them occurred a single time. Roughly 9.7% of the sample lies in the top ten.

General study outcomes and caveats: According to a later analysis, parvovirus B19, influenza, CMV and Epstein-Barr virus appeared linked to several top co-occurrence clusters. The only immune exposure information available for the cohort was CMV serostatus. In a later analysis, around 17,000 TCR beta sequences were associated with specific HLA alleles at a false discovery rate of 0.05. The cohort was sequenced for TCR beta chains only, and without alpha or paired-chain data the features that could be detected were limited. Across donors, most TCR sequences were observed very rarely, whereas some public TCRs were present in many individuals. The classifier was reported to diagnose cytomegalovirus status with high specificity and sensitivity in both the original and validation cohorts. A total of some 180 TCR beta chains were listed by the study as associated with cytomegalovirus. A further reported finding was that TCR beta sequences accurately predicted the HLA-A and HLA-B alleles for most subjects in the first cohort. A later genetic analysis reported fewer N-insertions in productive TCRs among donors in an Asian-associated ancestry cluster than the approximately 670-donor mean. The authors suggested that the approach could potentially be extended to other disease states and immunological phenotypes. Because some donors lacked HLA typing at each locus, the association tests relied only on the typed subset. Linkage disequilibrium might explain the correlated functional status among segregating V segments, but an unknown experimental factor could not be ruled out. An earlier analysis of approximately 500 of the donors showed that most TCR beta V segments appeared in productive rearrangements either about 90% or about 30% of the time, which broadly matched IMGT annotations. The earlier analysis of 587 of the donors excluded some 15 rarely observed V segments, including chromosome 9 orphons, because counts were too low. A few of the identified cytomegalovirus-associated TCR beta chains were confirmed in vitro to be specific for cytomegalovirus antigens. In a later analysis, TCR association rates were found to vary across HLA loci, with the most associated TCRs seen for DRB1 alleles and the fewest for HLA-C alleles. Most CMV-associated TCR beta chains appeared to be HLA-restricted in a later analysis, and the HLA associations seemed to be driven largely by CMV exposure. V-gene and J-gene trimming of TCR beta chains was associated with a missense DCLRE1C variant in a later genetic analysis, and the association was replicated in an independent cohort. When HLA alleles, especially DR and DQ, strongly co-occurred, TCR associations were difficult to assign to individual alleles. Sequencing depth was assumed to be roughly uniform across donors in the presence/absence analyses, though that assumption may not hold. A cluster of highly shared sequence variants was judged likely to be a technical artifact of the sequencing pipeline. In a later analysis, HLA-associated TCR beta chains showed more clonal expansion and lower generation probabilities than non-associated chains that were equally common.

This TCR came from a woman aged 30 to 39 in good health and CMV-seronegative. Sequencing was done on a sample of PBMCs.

The nucleotide sequence is given as TGTGCCAGCAGTCCTAACTACGAGCAGTACTTC. The translation is CASSPNYEQYF. The chain was built from TRBV28 and TRBJ2-5, with an unclear D gene assignment. The J call is in doubt because the DNA end fits TRBJ2-7 better. The germline V gene specifies MDHEN as CDR1 and SYDVKM as CDR2. Inclusive of the bounding cysteine and phenylalanine, the CDR3 is 11 residues long. Just CDR3 DNA is preserved here, 33 bases in frame from base 1.